This T cell receptor beta chain was captured by sequencing in a study of T cell responses to AZD1222 COVID-19 vaccine. At the level of the study: Recipients boosted at about 4 weeks or about 12 weeks are pooled.

Study-level results: Regions 160-218 and 743-854 dominated among vaccine-associated CD4 TCRs spanning spike. Following two doses of AZD1222, Spike-specific TCR breadth and depth rose.

Assay used: immunoSEQ multiplex PCR; TCRdb lists only in-frame clones, some missing. The sample has some 100,000 clones; about 90% are singletons. On this clone: The antigen remains undetermined.

The CDR3 is 14 residues long. V lost 1 base to trimming and J lost 3 bases, with 10 bases between them. Germline-derived CDR1 and CDR2 are SGDLS and YYNGEE. This specimen was peripheral blood, taken on day 0 of AZD1222 vaccination. V usage is TRBV9 and J usage is TRBJ2-5; perhaps TRBD2 as D (6 bases). The clonotype originates from an adult in good health. CDR3 protein: CASSVFGEEETQYF. As DNA, the CDR3 is TGTGCCAGCAGCGTATTCGGGGAGGAAGAGACCCAGTACTTC.